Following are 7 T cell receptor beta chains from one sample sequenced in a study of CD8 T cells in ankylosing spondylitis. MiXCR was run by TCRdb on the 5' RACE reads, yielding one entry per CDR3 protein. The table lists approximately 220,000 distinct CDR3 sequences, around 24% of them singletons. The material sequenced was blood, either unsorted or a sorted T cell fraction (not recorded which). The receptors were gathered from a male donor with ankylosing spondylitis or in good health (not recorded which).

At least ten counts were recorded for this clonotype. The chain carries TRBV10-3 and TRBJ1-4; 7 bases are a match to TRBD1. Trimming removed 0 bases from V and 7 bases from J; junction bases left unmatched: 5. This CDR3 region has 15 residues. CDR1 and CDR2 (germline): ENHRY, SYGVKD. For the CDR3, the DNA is TGTGCCATCAGTGAGTCAGGGGGCAGGAGTGAAAAACTGTTTTTT. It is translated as CAISESGGRSEKLFF.

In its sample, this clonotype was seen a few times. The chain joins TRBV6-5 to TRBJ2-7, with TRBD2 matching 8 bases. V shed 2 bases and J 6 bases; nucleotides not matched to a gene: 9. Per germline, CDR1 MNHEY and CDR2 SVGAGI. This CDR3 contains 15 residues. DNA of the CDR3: TGTGCCAGCAGTTACGGGGCCCTAGCGGGTGTCGAGCAGTACTTC. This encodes CASSYGALAGVEQYF.

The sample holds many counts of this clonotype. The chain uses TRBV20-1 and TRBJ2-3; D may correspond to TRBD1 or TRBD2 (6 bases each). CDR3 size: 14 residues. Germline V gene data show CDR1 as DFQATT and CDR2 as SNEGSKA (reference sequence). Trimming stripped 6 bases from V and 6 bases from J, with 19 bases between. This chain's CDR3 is CSAYPQSGADTQYF. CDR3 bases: TGCAGTGCCTATCCCCAATCGGGGGCTGATACGCAGTATTTT.

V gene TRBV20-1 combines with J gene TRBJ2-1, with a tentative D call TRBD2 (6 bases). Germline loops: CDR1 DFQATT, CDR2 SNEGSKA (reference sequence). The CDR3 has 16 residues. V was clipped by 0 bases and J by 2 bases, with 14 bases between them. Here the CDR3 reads CSARDIADLTYNEQFF. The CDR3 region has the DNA TGCAGTGCTAGAGATATAGCGGATCTTACCTACAATGAGCAGTTCTTC.

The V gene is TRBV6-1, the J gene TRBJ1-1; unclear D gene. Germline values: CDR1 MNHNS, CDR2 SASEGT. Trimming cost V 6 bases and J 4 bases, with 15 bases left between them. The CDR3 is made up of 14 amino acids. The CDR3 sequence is CASRTLVGGTEAFF. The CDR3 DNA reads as TGTGCCAGCAGGACGTTAGTCGGTGGCACTGAAGCTTTCTTT.

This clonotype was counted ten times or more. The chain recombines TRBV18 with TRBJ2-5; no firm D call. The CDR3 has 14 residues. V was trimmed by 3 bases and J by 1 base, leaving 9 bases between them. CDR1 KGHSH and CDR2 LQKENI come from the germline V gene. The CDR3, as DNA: TGTGCCAGCTCACCTGACAACAGCCAAGAGACCCAGTACTTC. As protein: CASSPDNSQETQYF.

The CDR3 loop is CASSGQSAGELFF. The CDR3 DNA reads as TGTGCCAGCAGTGGACAGTCCGCCGGGGAGCTGTTTTTT. The J gene is TRBJ2-2, the V gene TRBV2; weak D call: TRBD1 (5 bases). CDR1 is SNHLY and CDR2 is FYNNEI in the germline V gene. Trimming shortened V by 4 bases and J by 6 bases, and 9 bases separated the two germline ends. This CDR3 is built from 13 residues.